In its sample, the clone carrying this T cell receptor beta chain was seen many times. The CDR3 covers 17 residues. V dropped 5 bases and J dropped 4; count of bases not matched to a gene: 12. Germline V lookup: CDR1 SGHTA, CDR2 FQGNSA. These data are taken from a study of T cells in Graves' hyperthyroidism and ophthalmopathy. Amplified regions were TCR beta CDR3 sequences from RNA transcripts. An initial round of RT-PCR targeting the TCR CDR3 relied on the HTBI primer set. Each CDR3 protein gets one entry after TCRdb re-called the multiplex PCR reads with MiXCR. In the table there are approximately 600,000 distinct CDR3 sequences, around 15% of which are singletons.

What was sequenced was blood. V and J are TRBV7-2 and TRBJ2-7; 12 bases line up with TRBD2. This receptor was taken from a woman in her twenties or thirties with Graves' hyperthyroidism. The CDR3 nucleotides read TGTGCCAGCAGCAGGTCCCTTACTAGCGGGAGGTGGTACGAGCAGTACTTC. This sequence encodes CASSRSLTSGRWYEQYF.